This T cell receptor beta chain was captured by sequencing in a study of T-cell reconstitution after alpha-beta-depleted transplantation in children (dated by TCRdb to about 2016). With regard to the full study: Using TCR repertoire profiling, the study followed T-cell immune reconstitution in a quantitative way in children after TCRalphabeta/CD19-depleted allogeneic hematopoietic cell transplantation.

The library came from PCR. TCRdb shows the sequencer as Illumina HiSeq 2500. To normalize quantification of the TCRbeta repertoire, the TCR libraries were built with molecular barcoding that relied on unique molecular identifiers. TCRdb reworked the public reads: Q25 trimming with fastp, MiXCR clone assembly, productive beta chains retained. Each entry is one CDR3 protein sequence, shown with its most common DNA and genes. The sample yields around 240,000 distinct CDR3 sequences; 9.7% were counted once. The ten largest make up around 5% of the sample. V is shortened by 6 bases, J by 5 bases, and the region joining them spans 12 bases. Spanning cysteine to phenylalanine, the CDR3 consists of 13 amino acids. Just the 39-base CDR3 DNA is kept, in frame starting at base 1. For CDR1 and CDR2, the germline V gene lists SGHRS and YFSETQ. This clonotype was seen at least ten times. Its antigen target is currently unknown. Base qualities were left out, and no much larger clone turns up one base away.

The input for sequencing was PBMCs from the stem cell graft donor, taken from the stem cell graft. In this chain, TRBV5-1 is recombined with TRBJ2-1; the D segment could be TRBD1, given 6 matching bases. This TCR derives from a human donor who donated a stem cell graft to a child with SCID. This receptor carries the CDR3 CASIGDNDNEQFF. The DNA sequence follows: TGCGCCAGCATAGGGGACAACGACAATGAGCAGTTCTTC. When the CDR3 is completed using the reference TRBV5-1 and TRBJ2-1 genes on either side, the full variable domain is KAGVTQTPRYLIKTRGQQVTLSCSPISGHRSVSWYQQTPGQGLQFLFEYFSETQRNKGNFPGRFSGRQFSNSRSEMNVSTLELGDSALYLCASIGDNDNEQFFGPGTRLTVL.